This T cell receptor beta chain stems from a study of blood T cell repertoires in COVID-19. The germline V gene has CDR1 WSHSY and CDR2 SAAADI. V gave up 3 bases and J gave up 4 bases, with 10 bases separating them. This CDR3 is built from 14 residues. Data came from immunoSEQ multiplex PCR; TCRdb stores just in-frame clones and leaves some out. The sample includes hundreds of thousands of clones, around 83% of them seen just once. This TCR was recovered from a man older than 75 with acute or convalescent COVID-19. V and J are TRBV10-2 and TRBJ1-5; no firm D call. Sequencing was carried out using peripheral blood. The CDR3 region has the DNA TGCGCCAGCAGTGATAGGAGTACAAATCAGCCCCAGCATTTT. It specifies CASSDRSTNQPQHF.